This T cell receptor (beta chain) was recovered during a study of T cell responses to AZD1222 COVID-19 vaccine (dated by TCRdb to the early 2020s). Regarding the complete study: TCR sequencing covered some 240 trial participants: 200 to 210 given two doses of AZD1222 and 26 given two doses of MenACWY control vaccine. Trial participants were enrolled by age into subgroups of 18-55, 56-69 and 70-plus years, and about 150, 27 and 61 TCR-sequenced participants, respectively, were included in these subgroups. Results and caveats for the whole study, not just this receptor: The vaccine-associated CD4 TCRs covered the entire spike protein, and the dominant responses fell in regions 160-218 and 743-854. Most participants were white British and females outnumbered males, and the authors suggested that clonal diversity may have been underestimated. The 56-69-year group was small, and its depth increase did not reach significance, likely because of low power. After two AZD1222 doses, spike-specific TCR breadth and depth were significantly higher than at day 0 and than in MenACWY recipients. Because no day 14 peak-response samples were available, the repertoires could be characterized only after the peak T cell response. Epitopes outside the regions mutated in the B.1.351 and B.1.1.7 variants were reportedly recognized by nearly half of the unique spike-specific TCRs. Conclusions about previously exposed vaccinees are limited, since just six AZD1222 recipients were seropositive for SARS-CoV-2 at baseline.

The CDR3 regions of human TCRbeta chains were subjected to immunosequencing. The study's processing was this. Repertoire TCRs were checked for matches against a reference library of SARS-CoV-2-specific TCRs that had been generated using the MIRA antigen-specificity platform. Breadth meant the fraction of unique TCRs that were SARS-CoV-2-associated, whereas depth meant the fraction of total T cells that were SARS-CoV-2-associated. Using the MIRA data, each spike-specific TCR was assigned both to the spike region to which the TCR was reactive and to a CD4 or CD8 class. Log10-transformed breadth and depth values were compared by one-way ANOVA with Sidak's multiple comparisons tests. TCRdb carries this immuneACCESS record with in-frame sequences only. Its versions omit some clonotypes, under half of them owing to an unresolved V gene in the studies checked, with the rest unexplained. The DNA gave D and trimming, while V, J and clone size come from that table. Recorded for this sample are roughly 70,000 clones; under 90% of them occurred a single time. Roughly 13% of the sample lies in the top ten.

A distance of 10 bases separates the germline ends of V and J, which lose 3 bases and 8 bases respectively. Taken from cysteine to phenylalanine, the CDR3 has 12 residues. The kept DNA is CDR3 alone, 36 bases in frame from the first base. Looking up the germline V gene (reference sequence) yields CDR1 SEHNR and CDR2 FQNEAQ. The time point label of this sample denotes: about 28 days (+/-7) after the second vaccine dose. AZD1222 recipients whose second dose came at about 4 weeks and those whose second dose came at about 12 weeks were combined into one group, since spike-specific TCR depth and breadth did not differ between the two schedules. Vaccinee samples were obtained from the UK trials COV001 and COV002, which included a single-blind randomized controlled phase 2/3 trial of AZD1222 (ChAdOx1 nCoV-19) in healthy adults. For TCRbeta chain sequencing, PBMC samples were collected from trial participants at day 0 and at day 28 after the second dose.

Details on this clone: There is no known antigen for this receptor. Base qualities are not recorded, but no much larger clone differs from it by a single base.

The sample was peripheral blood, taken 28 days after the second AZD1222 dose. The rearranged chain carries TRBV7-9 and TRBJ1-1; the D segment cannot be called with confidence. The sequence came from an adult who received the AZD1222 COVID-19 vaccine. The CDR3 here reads CASSLADQEAFF. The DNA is TGTGCCAGCAGCTTGGCAGATCAAGAAGCTTTCTTT. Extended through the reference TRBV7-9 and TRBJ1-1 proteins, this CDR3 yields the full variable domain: DTGVSQNPRHKITKRGQNVTFRCDPISEHNRLYWYRQTLGQGPEFLTYFQNEAQLEKSRLLSDRFSAERPKGSFSTLEIQRTEQGDSAMYLCASSLADQEAFFGQGTRLTVV.